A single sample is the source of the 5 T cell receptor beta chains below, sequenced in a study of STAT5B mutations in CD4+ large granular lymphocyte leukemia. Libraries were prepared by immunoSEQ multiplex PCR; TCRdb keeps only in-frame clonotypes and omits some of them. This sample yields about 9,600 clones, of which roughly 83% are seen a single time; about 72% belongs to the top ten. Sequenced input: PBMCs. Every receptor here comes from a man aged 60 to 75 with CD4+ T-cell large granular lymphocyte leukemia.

This chain's CDR3 is CASSVSGTSALEQYF. The CDR3 nucleotides read TGTGCCAGCAGCGTTTCCGGGACTAGCGCCCTCGAGCAGTACTTC. The chain recombines TRBV11-2 with TRBJ2-7; 10 positions agree with TRBD2. The CDR3 totals 15 residues. Germline V gene data show CDR1 as SGHAT and CDR2 as FQNNGV. Germline trimming cut 5 bases from V and 6 bases from J; bases unmatched to any gene: 10.

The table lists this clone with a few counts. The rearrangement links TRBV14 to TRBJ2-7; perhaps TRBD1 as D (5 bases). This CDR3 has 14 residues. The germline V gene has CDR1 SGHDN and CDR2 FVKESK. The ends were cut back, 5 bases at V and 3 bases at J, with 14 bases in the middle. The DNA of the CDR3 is TGTGCCAGCAGCTATCAGGGATTTCGCTACGAGCAGTACTTC. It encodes CASSYQGFRYEQYF.

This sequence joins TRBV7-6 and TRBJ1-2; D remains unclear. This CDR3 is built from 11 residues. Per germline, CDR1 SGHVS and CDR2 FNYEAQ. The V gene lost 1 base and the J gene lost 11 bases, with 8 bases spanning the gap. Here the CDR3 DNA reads TGTGCCAGCAGCTTAGGGACGGGGTACACCTTC. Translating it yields CASSLGTGYTF.

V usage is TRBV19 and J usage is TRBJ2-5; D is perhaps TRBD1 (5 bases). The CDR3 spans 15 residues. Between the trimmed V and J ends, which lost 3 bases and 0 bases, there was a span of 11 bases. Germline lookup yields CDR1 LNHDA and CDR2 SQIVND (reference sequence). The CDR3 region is CASSIQGWDQETQYF. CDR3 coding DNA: TGTGCCAGTAGTATCCAGGGATGGGACCAAGAGACCCAGTACTTC.

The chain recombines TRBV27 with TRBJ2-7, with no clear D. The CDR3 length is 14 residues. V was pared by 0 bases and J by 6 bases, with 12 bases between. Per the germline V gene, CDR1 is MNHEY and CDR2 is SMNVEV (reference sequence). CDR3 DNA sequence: TGTGCCAGCAGTTTATCGAGGACCCTGAGCGAGCAGTACTTC. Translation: CASSLSRTLSEQYF.